This T cell receptor (beta chain) was recorded in a study of shared clonotypes between healthy human individuals. The wider study: The plates for each donor numbered three CD4 naive, three CD4 memory, two CD8 naive and one CD8 memory.

A deep-level run was used for the assay. Sequencing was performed with immunoSEQ multiplex PCR; in TCRdb, only in-frame clones are kept and a portion is missing. The table includes approximately 720,000 clones, more than 70% detected once. The germline V gene encodes CDR1 KGHSH and CDR2 LQKENI. CDR3 length equals 15 residues. Trimming left V 1 base short and J 1 base short, with 7 bases between. This clone was seen just once. A CD45RA-negative memory subset and a CD45RA+ naive subset were separated from the CD4+ cells. Input material: memory CD4+ T cells sorted from blood. This sample's subset: CD45RA-negative fraction. The chain joins TRBV18 to TRBJ2-2; D gene uncertain. The clonotype comes from a woman aged 25-40 years in good health. In DNA, the CDR3 is TGTGCCAGCTCACCACGGAGTCGGAACACCGGGGAGCTGTTTTTT. Translating it yields CASSPRSRNTGELFF.